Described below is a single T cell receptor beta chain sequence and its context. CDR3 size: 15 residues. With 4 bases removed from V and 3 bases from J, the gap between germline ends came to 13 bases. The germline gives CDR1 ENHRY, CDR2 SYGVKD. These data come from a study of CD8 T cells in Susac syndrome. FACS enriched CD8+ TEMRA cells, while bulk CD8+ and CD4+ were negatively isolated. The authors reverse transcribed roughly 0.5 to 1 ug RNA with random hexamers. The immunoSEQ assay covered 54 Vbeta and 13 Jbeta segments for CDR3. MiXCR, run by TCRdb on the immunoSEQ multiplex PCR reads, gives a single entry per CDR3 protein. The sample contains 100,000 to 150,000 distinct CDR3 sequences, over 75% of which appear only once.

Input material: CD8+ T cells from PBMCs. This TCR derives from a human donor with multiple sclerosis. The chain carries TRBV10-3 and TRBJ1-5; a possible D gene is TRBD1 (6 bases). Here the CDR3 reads CAISGYREANQPQHF. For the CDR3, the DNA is TGTGCCATCAGTGGATACAGGGAAGCCAATCAGCCCCAGCATTTT.